This T cell receptor (beta chain) originates from a study of OX40 agonist ivuxolimab in advanced cancers. With respect to this clone: Its antigen is not known.

The length of the CDR3 is 13 residues. Germline V gene lookup returns CDR1 SNHLY and CDR2 FYNNEI. Trimming took 5 bases from V and 5 from J, leaving 10 bases between them. Collection of blood occurred at baseline, at cycle 4 day 1, and at cycle 7 day 1. Points from the study as a whole: On average, CD8+ T cells showed a greater number of expanded clones than CD4+.

Data came from immunoSEQ multiplex PCR; TCRdb stores just in-frame clones and leaves some out. The sample has approximately 160,000 clones, 90% to 95% seen once. V usage is TRBV2 and J usage is TRBJ2-4; D may be TRBD1 or TRBD2 (5 bases each). The source was CD4+ or CD8+ T cells sorted from blood, collected in a trial of the OX40 agonist ivuxolimab. The sequence came from an adult with an advanced solid tumor such as melanoma, head and neck, liver or kidney cancer. The CDR3 DNA is TGTGCCAGCAGTCCCGGGACCCAAAACATTCAGTACTTC. Residues: CASSPGTQNIQYF.